This T cell receptor beta chain was recovered during a study of blood T cell repertoires in COVID-19. In the study overall: COVID-19 samples collected from the United States, Italy and Spain covered acute and convalescent phases. Nucleic acid was either cDNA or gDNA, and it came from T cells, B-cell-depleted T cells, or PBMCs.

Authors' analysis steps: By means of reference gene primer amplification, nucleated cell counts were estimated. The data were produced by immunoSEQ multiplex PCR, yet TCRdb's version contains in-frame clones alone and is incomplete. V, J and clone size were drawn from that table, and D and trimming were deduced from the DNA. Of some 290,000 clones in the sample, 75% to 90% were seen once. During active infection, Seattle patients enrolled and were then monitored through disease. The CDR3 is 12 amino acids. V dropped 3 bases and J dropped 5 bases, with 10 bases sitting between them. The germline V gene encodes CDR1 SQVTM and CDR2 ANQGSEA.

The V call is TRBV29-1, the J call TRBJ1-1, with a possible D match to TRBD1 (6 bases). The origin of this receptor is a woman in her twenties or thirties with COVID-19, enrolled during active disease. The sequenced material came from peripheral blood. The DNA for the CDR3 is TGCAGCGTTGACCCAGGGGAAACTGAAGCTTTCTTT. Protein product: CSVDPGETEAFF.